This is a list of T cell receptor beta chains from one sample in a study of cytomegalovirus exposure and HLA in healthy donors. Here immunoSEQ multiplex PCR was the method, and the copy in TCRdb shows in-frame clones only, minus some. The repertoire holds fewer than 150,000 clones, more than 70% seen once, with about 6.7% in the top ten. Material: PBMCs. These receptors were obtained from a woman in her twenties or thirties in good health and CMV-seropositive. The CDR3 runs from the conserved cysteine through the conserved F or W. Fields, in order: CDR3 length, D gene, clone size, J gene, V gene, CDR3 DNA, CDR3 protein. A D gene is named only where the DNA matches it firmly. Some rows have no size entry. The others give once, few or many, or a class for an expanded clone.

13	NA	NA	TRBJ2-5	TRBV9	TGTGCCAGCAGCGTCCAGGAGGGGGAGACCCAGTACTTC	CASSVQEGETQYF
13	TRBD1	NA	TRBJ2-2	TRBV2	TGTGCCAGCAGTGGACAGGGGGCCGGGGAGCTGTTTTTT	CASSGQGAGELFF
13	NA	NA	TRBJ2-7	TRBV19	TGTGCCAGTACAGGGTCTAGGACCTACGAGCAGTACTTC	CASTGSRTYEQYF
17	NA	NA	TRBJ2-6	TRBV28	TGTGCCAGCAGTTCCCCCCAGGGAAGCTCTGGGGCCAACGTCCTGACTTTC	CASSSPQGSSGANVLTF
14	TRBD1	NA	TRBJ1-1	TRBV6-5	TGTGCCAGCAGGGTAGGGACAGGGGACACTGAAGCTTTCTTT	CASRVGTGDTEAFF
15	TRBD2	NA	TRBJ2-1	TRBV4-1	TGCGCCAGCAGCCCGCTCGGACTAGCGGAAAATGAGCAGTTCTTC	CASSPLGLAENEQFF
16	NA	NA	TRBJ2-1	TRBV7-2	TGTGCCAGCAGCTTAGCGCAGGCGGGAACCTACAATGAGCAGTTCTTC	CASSLAQAGTYNEQFF
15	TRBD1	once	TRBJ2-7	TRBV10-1	TGCGCCAGCAGCTCGGGACAGGGGATGATGAGCGAGCAGTACTTC	CASSSGQGMMSEQYF
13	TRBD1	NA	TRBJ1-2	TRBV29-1	TGCAGCGTCGGTGGCGGACAGGGGTCTGGCTACACCTTC	CSVGGGQGSGYTF
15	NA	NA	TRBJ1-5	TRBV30	TGTGCCTGGCAATCTGGCCCTTATAGCAATCAGCCCCAGCATTTT	CAWQSGPYSNQPQHF
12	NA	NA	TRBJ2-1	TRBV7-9	TGTTCCAGCAGCCCCAGGGAAATGGGGCAGTTCTTC	CSSSPREMGQFF
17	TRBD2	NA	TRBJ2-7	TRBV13	TGTGCCAGCAGCTTAGCGGGACTAGCGGGAGTAAACAACGAGCAGTACTTC	CASSLAGLAGVNNEQYF
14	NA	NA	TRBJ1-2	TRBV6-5	TGTGCCAGCAGTTATCGGACATTCATGGGTGGCTACACCTTC	CASSYRTFMGGYTF
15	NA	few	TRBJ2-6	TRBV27	TGTGCCAGCAGTTTTTACAGGGCTGGGGCCAACGTCCTGACTTTC	CASSFYRAGANVLTF
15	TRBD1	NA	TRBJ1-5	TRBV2	TGTGCCAGCAGTGAAGCGGCTAGGGGGCAGCAGCCCCAGCATTTT	CASSEAARGQQPQHF
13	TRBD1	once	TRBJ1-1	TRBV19	TGTGCCAGTAGAACTGGGACAGCCACTGAAGCTTTCTTT	CASRTGTATEAFF
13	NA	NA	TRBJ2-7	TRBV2	TGTGCCAGCGAGGGCGATCACTCCTACGAGCAGTACTTC	CASEGDHSYEQYF
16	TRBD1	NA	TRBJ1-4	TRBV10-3	TGTGCCATCAGTGAGTCGGGGACAGCTTTAAATGAAAAACTGTTTTTT	CAISESGTALNEKLFF
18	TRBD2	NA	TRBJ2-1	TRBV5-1	TGCGCCAGCAGCTTAGGGGGGCTAGCGGGAGATCCCTACAATGAGCAGTTCTTC	CASSLGGLAGDPYNEQFF
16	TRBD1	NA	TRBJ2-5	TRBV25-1	TGTGCCAGCAGTAGACCGGACAGGGGATCTTGGGAGACCCAGTACTTC	CASSRPDRGSWETQYF
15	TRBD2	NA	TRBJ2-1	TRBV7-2	TGTGCCAGCAGCGCTAGCGGGGGATCCTACAATGAGCAGTTCTTC	CASSASGGSYNEQFF
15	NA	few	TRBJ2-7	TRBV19	TGTGCCAGTAGTCAGGGCCTTTTCTCCACCTACGAGCAGTACTTC	CASSQGLFSTYEQYF
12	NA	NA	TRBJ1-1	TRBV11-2	TGTGCCAGCAGAACTACACCTACTGAAGCTTTCTTT	CASRTTPTEAFF
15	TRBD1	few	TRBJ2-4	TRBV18	TGTGCCAGCTCAGAGTGGGGGACAGGCAAAAACATTCAGTACTTC	CASSEWGTGKNIQYF
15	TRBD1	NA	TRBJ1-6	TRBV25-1	TGTGCCAGCGCAGGGGGGATGCTCGATAATTCACCCCTCCACTTT	CASAGGMLDNSPLHF
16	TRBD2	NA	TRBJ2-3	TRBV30	TGTGCCTGGAGTCGCTGGGGGACTAGTAACACAGATACGCAGTATTTT	CAWSRWGTSNTDTQYF
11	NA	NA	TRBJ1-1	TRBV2	TGTGCCAGCAGGCGACAGACTGAAGCTTTCTTT	CASRRQTEAFF